The table lists the clone carrying this TCR beta chain with a few counts. TCRdb keeps only in-frame clones here, not all; method: immunoSEQ multiplex PCR. The table records 25,000 to 30,000 clones, around nine tenths of them present only once. The source of the sample is a study of somatic mutations in cytotoxic T cells in rheumatoid arthritis. The receptor was isolated from an adult with rheumatoid arthritis. The specimen sequenced was CD8+ T cells sorted from blood.

Written as DNA, the CDR3 is TGTGCCAGCAGCTTAGACAGGGCTCCTGGAAACACCATATATTTT. Residues: CASSLDRAPGNTIYF. The chain combines TRBV7-7 with TRBJ1-3, with a possible D match to TRBD1 (6 bases). The germline CDR1 and CDR2 sequences are SSHAT and FNYEAQ (reference sequence). CDR3 length: 15 amino acids. V lost 1 base and J 2 bases, leaving 9 bases between the germline ends.